This T cell receptor (beta chain) was captured by sequencing in a study of blood T cell repertoires in COVID-19. Study-wide background: Researchers got acute and convalescent COVID-19 samples from the United States, Italy and Spain. From T cells, B-cell-depleted T cells, or PBMCs came the material, which was cDNA or gDNA.

In the original analysis: Amplification with reference gene primers provided the estimates of nucleated cell counts. Using immunoSEQ multiplex PCR, the repertoire was profiled, and TCRdb retains in-frame clones only, with some absent. V, J and clone size reflect that table, while D and trimming were determined from the DNA. The sample shows 250,000 to 300,000 clones, about four fifths of them seen only once. Sequencing was performed on peripheral blood. The receptor was isolated from a woman aged 60-75 years with active or convalescent COVID-19.

For the CDR3, the DNA is TGCGCCAGCAGCTTGTTAACAGGGGGGGATCAGCCCCAGCATTTT. This gives the protein CASSLLTGGDQPQHF. The rearrangement uses TRBV5-1 and TRBJ1-5, with 8 bases identical to TRBD1. The CDR3 length is 15 residues. Germline-derived CDR1 and CDR2 are SGHRS and YFSETQ. V gave up 1 base and J gave up 5 bases; unmatched junction bases: 5.